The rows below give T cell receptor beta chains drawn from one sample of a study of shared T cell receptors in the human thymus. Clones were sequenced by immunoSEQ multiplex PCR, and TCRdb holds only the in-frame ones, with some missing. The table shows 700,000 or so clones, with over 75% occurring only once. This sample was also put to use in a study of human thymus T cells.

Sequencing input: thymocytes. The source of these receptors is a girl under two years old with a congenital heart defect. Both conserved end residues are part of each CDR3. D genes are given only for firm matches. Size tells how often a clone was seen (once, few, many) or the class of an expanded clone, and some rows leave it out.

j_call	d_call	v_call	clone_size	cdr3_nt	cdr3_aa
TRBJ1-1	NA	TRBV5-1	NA	TGCGCCAGCAGCTTGAGGGGAAAGAACACTGAAGCTTTCTTT	CASSLRGKNTEAFF
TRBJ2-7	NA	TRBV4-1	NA	TGCGCCAGCAGCCAAGTCGTAGGACTCTACGAGCAGTACTTC	CASSQVVGLYEQYF
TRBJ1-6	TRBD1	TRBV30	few	TGTGCCTACCGACAGGGTCCCTATAATTCACCCCTCCACTTT	CAYRQGPYNSPLHF
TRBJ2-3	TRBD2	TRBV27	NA	TGTGCCAACCAGACTAGCGGGGGCCCCACAGATACGCAGTATTTT	CANQTSGGPTDTQYF
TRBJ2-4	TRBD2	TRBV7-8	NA	TGTGCCAGCAGCGCTAGACTAGCGGGGGGTGAAAACATTCAGTACTTC	CASSARLAGGENIQYF
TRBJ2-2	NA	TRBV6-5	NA	TGTGCCAGCAACGGGGAGGCCGGGGAGCTGTTTTTT	CASNGEAGELFF
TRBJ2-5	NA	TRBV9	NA	TGTGCCAGCAGCGCTATAACCACAGGGCCCGTGGGGGAGACCCAGTACTTC	CASSAITTGPVGETQYF
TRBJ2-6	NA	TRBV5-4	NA	TGTGCCAGCAGCCTGGGAGCAGGGGAGGCCAACGTCCTGACTTTC	CASSLGAGEANVLTF
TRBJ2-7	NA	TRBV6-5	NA	TGTGCCAGCAGTTACTCGTCGGCAGCGCGAGAGCAGTACTTC	CASSYSSAAREQYF
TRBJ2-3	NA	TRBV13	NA	TGTGCCAGCAGTAAAGAAATACCGGGGGGCGCAAGGCCGACAGATACGCAGTATTTT	CASSKEIPGGARPTDTQYF
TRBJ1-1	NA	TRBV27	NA	TGTGCCAGCAGTTTTAATGGGCCCTTGGGTCTCGAAAGACAGAGCCGTCGTGAAGCTTTCTTT	CASSFNGPLGLERQSRREAFF
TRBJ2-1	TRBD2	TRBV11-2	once	TGTGCCAGCAGCTCAGTCCGTCTAGCGGGGGGCCCCTACAATGAGCAGTTCTTC	CASSSVRLAGGPYNEQFF
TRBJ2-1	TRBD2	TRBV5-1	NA	TGCGCCAGCAGCTTGGCCAAGACTAGCGGGGGGACTGATTCCTACAATGAGCAGTTCTTC	CASSLAKTSGGTDSYNEQFF
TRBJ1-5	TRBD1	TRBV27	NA	TGTGCCAGCAGTATCGGGACAGGGATTCAGCCCCAGCATTTT	CASSIGTGIQPQHF
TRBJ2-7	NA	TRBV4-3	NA	TGCGCCAGCAGCCACCAATTGTTCAGGGTTCCCTACGAGCAGTACTTC	CASSHQLFRVPYEQYF
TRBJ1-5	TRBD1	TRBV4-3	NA	TGCGCCAGCAGCCAAGATCGACAGGGGTATAGCAATCAGCCCCAGCATTTT	CASSQDRQGYSNQPQHF
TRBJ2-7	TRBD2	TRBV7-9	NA	TGTGCCAGCAGCCACCCAGCGGGGGATTACGAGCAGTACTTC	CASSHPAGDYEQYF
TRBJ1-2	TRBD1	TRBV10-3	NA	TGTGCCATCAATCAGGGGGCCGACTATGGCTACACCTTC	CAINQGADYGYTF
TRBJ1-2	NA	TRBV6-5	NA	TGTGCCAGCAGTTACCCCAGGGCGATAAACTATGGCTACACCTTC	CASSYPRAINYGYTF
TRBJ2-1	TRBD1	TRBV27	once	TGTGCCAGCAGTTACGTGCAGGGGGCTGATGAGCAGTTCTTC	CASSYVQGADEQFF
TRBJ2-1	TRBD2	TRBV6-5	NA	TGTGCCAGCAGCTCCGGGGAGGGGCTTCACAATGAGCAGTTCTTC	CASSSGEGLHNEQFF
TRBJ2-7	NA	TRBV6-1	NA	TGTGCCAGCACTGGGGCAGAAGGTACCTACGAGCAGTACTTC	CASTGAEGTYEQYF
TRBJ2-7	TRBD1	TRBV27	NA	TGTGCCAGCAGTTTATTTAGGACAGGGACAGACGAGCAGTACTTC	CASSLFRTGTDEQYF
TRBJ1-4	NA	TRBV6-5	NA	TGTGCCAGCAGTCCCCCCGCCGCGGGTAATGAAAAACTGTTTTTT	CASSPPAAGNEKLFF
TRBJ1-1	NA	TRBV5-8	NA	TGTGCCAGCAGCTTGAATCCTCGCTCACGGGGGACTGAAGCTTTCTTT	CASSLNPRSRGTEAFF
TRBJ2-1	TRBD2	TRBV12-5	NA	TGTGCTAGTGGACGATCGGGACTAGTCTACAATGAGCAGTTCTTC	CASGRSGLVYNEQFF
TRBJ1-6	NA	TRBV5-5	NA	TGTGCCAGCAGCTTCCAAGGCGGGGCGCAGAGCTCCTATAATTCACCCCTCCACTTT	CASSFQGGAQSSYNSPLHF
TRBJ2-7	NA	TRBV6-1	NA	TGTGCCAGCAGTGAAGCTAATTCGGGGGACTACGAGCAGTACTTC	CASSEANSGDYEQYF
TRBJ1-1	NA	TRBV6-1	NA	TGTGCCAGCAGGCGGGGGTTTGAAGCTTTCTTT	CASRRGFEAFF
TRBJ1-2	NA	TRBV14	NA	TGTGCCAGCAGCCCGAGAACAGGGCTTGGCTACACCTTC	CASSPRTGLGYTF
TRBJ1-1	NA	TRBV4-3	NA	TGCGCCAGCAGTCCTTGGGGAGAACCTCCTCGGGAAACTGAAGCTTTCTTT	CASSPWGEPPRETEAFF
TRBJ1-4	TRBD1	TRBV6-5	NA	TGTGCCAGCAGTTACTCTGGGACAGAGACCAAAAAACTGTTTTTT	CASSYSGTETKKLFF
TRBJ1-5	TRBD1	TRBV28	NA	TGTGCCAGCACTGGCCCGACCCCGGGACAGGGGATTCTCAATCAGCCCCAGCATTTT	CASTGPTPGQGILNQPQHF
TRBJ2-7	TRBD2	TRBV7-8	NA	TGTGCCAGCAGCTTAAAGGAGGTAGCGGGAGGGTCCTACGAGCAGTACTTC	CASSLKEVAGGSYEQYF
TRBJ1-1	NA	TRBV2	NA	TGTGCCAGCAGGAGAGTTGACACTGAAGCTTTCTTT	CASRRVDTEAFF
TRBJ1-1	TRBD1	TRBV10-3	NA	TGTGCCATCAGCCCGACAGGGGACACTGAAGCTTTCTTT	CAISPTGDTEAFF
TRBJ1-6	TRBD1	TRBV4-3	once	TGCGCCAGCAGCCAATCTGACAGGGACAATTCACCCCTCCACTTT	CASSQSDRDNSPLHF
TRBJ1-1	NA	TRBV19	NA	TGTGCCAGTAGTAAGGGGCCCTTTCTTATGAACACTGAAGCTTTCTTT	CASSKGPFLMNTEAFF
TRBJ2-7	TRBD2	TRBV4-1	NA	TGCGCCAGCAGCCAGTCGTTTGAGGCGGGGGGAAGGGTGGTCTACGAGCAGTACTTC	CASSQSFEAGGRVVYEQYF
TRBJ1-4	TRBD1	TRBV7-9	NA	TGTGCCAGCAGCCTAGGACAGGGGACTAATGAAAAACTGTTTTTT	CASSLGQGTNEKLFF
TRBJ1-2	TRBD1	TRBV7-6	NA	TGTGCCAGCAGCCCCCGGACAGGGGATACTGATGGCTACACCTTC	CASSPRTGDTDGYTF
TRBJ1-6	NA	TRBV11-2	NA	TGTGCCAGCAGCTTAGAATTAAATTCACCCCTCCACTTT	CASSLELNSPLHF
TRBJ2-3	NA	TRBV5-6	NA	TGTGCCAGCAGCTTGGACAACACAGATACGCAGTATTTT	CASSLDNTDTQYF
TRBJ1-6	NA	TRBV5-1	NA	TGCGCCAGCAGCTTGAAGTTGGGGGGTTCACCCCTCCACTTT	CASSLKLGGSPLHF
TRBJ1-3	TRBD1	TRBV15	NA	TGTGCCACCAGCACGCAGTTACCCCAGGGGGCAGAACGAAACACCATATATTTT	CATSTQLPQGAERNTIYF
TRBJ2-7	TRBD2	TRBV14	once	TGTGCCAGCAGCCCCCTGGGGGAGGGGTCCGAGTACACCCACGAGCAGTACTTC	CASSPLGEGSEYTHEQYF
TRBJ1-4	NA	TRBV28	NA	TGTGCCAGCAGTCCTAATCCCTGGGCAGCCAGAAAATTGTTGTTTTTT	CASSPNPWAARKLLFF
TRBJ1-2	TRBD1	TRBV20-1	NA	TGCAGCCAGAGGACAGGGATAGGCTACACCTTC	CSQRTGIGYTF
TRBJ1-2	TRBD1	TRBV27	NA	TGTGCCAGCAGTCCCACCGGGACAGGGAACTATGGCTACACCTTC	CASSPTGTGNYGYTF
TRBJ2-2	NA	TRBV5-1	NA	TGCGCCAGCAGCTTGTTCTTCCTAAACACCGGGGAGCTGTTTTTT	CASSLFFLNTGELFF
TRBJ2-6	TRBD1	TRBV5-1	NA	TGCGCCAGCAGCTTGAATTCAGGGGGCTCTGGGGCCAACGTCCTGACTTTC	CASSLNSGGSGANVLTF
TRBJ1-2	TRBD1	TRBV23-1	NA	TGCGCCAGCAGCCGTATAATAAAGACAGGGGAACGAGAGGTCTACACCTTC	CASSRIIKTGEREVYTF
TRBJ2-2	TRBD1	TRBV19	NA	TGTGCCAGTAGTATGCTGACAGGGCGTACCGGGGAGCTGTTTTTT	CASSMLTGRTGELFF
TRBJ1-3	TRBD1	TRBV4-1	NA	TGCGCCAGCAGCCAAGATAGGCAGGGGGCAAGAAACACCATATATTTT	CASSQDRQGARNTIYF